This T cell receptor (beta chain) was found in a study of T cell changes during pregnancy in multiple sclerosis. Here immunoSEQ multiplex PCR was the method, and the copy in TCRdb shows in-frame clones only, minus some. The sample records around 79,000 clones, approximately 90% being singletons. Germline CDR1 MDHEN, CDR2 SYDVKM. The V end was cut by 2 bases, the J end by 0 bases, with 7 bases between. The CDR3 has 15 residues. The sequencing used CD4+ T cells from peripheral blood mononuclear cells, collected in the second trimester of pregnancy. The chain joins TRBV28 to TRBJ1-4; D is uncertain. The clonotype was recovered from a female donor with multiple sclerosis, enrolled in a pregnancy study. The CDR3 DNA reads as TGTGCCAGCAGTTTAAACGGGGCAACTAATGAAAAACTGTTTTTT. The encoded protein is CASSLNGATNEKLFF.